Detailed here is one T cell receptor beta chain. TCRdb keeps only in-frame clones here, not all; method: immunoSEQ multiplex PCR. The sample includes about 140,000 clones, approximately 92% of them seen just once. The source of the sample is a study of T cell responses to AZD1222 COVID-19 vaccine. The CDR3 extends over 15 amino acids. The V and J ends lost 7 bases and 0 bases respectively, with 13 bases between them. The germline CDR1 and CDR2 sequences are LNHDA and SQIVND (reference sequence). The source is an adult who received the AZD1222 COVID-19 vaccine. The chain combines TRBV19 with TRBJ1-3; no clear D. Source: peripheral blood, taken 28 days after the second AZD1222 dose. CDR3 sequence (DNA): TGTGCCAGTAAGGGAGCATATTACTCTGGAAACACCATATATTTT. Translated: CASKGAYYSGNTIYF.